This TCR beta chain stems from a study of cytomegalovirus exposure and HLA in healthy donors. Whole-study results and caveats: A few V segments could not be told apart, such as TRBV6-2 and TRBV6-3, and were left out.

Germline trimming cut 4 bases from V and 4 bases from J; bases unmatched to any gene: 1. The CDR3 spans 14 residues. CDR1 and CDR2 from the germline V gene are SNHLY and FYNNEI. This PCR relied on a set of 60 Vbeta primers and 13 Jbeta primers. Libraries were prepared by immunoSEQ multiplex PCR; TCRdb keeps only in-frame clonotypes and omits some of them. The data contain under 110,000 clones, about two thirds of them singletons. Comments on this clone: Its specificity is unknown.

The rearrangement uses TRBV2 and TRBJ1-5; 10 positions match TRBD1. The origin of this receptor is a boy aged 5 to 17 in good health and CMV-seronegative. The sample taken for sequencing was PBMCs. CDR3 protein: CASSGTGGNQPQHF. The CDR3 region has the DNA TGTGCCAGCAGTGGGACAGGGGGTAATCAGCCCCAGCATTTT.